A single TCR beta chain is shown here with its context. Method: immunoSEQ multiplex PCR; TCRdb's copy keeps in-frame clones and lacks some. The sample yields about 75,000 clones, about nine tenths seen once. Trimming took 0 bases from V and 8 from J; bases not matched to a gene: 8. The CDR3 is made up of 16 amino acids. CDR1 and CDR2 (germline): LGHDT, YNNKEL (reference sequence). This entry comes from a study of blood T cell repertoires in COVID-19. J is TRBJ2-1 and V is TRBV3-1 (or the pseudogene TRBV3-2), with 9 bases aligning to TRBD1. This sequence was found in a human donor in a cohort sampled during active COVID-19. Material for sequencing was peripheral blood. DNA of the CDR3: TGTGCCAGCAGCCAAGATCAACAGGGGGCTCGGTATGAGCAGTTCTTC. Amino acid sequence: CASSQDQQGARYEQFF.